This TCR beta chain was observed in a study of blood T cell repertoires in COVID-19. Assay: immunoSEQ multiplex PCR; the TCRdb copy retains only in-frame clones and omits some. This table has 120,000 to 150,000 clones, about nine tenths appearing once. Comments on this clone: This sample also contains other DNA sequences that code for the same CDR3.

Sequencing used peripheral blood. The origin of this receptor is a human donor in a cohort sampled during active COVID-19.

Here the CDR3 DNA reads TGTGCCAGCAGCCCACAGGGGAGGGAGACCCAGTACTTC. Its protein is CASSPQGRETQYF. The chain recombines TRBV5-4 with TRBJ2-5; a possible D gene is TRBD1 (7 bases). Germline CDR1 and CDR2: SGHNT and YYREEE (reference sequence). This CDR3 region has 13 residues. V lost 4 bases and J lost 5, with 12 bases in between.